This record concerns one T cell receptor beta chain sequence. Its antigen is still unknown. The data are from a study of cytomegalovirus exposure and HLA in healthy donors. Germline CDR1 is LGHNA and CDR2 is YNFKEQ. CDR3 size: 16 residues. Trimming took 4 bases from V and 5 from J, leaving 18 bases between them. Amplification used 60 Vbeta primers and 13 Jbeta primers. Produced via immunoSEQ multiplex PCR; TCRdb's table is partial and in-frame only. The sample shows some 140,000 clones, over 65% of them seen only once. Study observations and caveats: Association of a missense DCLRE1C variant with TCR beta V- and J-gene trimming was reported in a later analysis. Presence/absence analyses supposed approximately even sequencing depth among donors.

This TCR derives from a middle-aged man in good health and CMV-seronegative. Sequencing input: PBMCs. This chain connects TRBV4-2 to TRBJ1-5; TRBD1 might be the D (5 bases). The CDR3 coding sequence is TGTGCCAGCAGCCGTCAGGGTTCGTTTAACGATCAGCCCCAGCATTTT. Translated: CASSRQGSFNDQPQHF.